Following are 17 T cell receptor beta chains from one sample sequenced in a study of response to subunit inactivated influenza vaccine. In TCRdb, the RT-PCR reads were re-called with MiXCR into one record per CDR3 protein. The data show some 190,000 distinct CDR3 sequences, approximately 15% seen once. The sequenced sample was CD8+ T cells sorted from PBMCs, obtained approximately 5 days after vaccination. These receptors all come from a man between 50 and 59 years old who received an inactivated influenza vaccine.

This clonotype was recorded at least ten times. This rearrangement joins TRBV12-3 or TRBV12-4 to TRBJ1-1; no reliable D call. Trimming removed 6 bases from V and 5 bases from J, with 7 bases in between. The CDR3 consists of 11 residues. This CDR3 reads CASSLGTEAFF. The CDR3 DNA reads as TGTGCCAGCAGCTTGGGAACTGAAGCTTTCTTT.

J is TRBJ2-7 and V is TRBV27, with D hard to call. Germline CDR1 is MNHEY and CDR2 is SMNVEV (reference sequence). The CDR3 has 15 residues. V dropped 4 bases and J dropped 0 bases, with 13 bases sitting between them. The CDR3 DNA is TGTGCCAGCAGTTACACAGCCCAGAGCTCCTACGAGCAGTACTTC. Its translation: CASSYTAQSSYEQYF.

The chain couples TRBV9 to TRBJ2-1; D remains unclear. The ends were cut back, 3 bases at V and 6 bases at J, with 19 bases in the middle. Germline V lookup: CDR1 SGDLS, CDR2 YYNGEE. This CDR3 region has 16 residues. CDR3 sequence reads: CASSGWGTGDPNEQFF. In DNA, the CDR3 is TGTGCCAGCAGCGGGTGGGGAACGGGCGACCCCAATGAGCAGTTCTTC. Filled out from reference TRBV9 and TRBJ2-1, the complete variable domain reads DSGVTQTPKHLITATGQRVTLRCSPRSGDLSVYWYQQSLDQGLQFLIQYYNGEERAKGNILERFSAQQFPDLHSELNLSSLELGDSALYFCASSGWGTGDPNEQFFGPGTRLTVL.

The V call is TRBV5-5, the J call TRBJ1-2, with D unresolved. This CDR3 spans 14 amino acids. The germline gives CDR1 SGHKS, CDR2 YYEKEE (reference sequence). V was cut by 2 bases and J by 0 bases, with 8 bases left in between. For the CDR3, the DNA is TGTGCCAGCAGCTTTGTAATGTCTAACTATGGCTACACCTTC. Its translation is CASSFVMSNYGYTF.

Many counts were recorded for this clonotype. The chain carries TRBV5-1 and TRBJ1-1, with TRBD1 as a possible D gene (6 bases). The V and J ends lost 7 bases and 1 base respectively, with 17 bases between them. CDR1 is SGHRS and CDR2 is YFSETQ in the germline V gene. This CDR3 has 15 residues. The CDR3 reads CASGSGQGPNTEAFF. The CDR3 DNA sequence: TGCGCCAGCGGGTCGGGGCAGGGGCCGAACACTGAAGCTTTCTTT.

This chain links TRBV6-6 with TRBJ2-7, with 7 nucleotides matching TRBD2. CDR1 is MNHNY and CDR2 is SVGAGI in the germline V gene (reference sequence). J gave up 7 bases and V 0 bases, and 3 bases lay outside the gene matches. The CDR3 contains 13 residues. CDR3 in DNA: TGTGCCAGCAGTTACTCGAGGGGAGGGGAGCAGTACTTC. Its protein product is CASSYSRGGEQYF.

The J gene is TRBJ2-1, the V gene TRBV20-1; 9 nucleotides align to TRBD1. The CDR3 contains 18 residues. Germline loops: CDR1 DFQATT, CDR2 SNEGSKA (reference sequence). V was clipped by 6 bases and J by 3 bases; unmatched bases: 18. The CDR3 loop reads CSAQSPRPGTGLYNEQFF. CDR3 bases: TGCAGTGCGCAATCCCCCAGACCAGGGACAGGGCTCTACAATGAGCAGTTCTTC.

With respect to this clonotype: Possible read error: a much larger clone is one base away. V and J are TRBV5-6 and TRBJ2-5; 9 positions agree with TRBD2. CDR3 length: 16 amino acids. V lost 6 bases and J lost 4; bases outside the gene matches: 13. The germline V gene encodes CDR1 SGHDT and CDR2 YYEEEE. As DNA, the CDR3 is TGTGCCAGCAACAAACCCGGGGCTAGCGGGACAGAGACCCAGTACTTC. Protein: CASNKPGASGTETQYF.

This clonotype was counted a few times. V and J are TRBV4-3 and TRBJ2-3; 9 bases map to TRBD1. J was trimmed by 6 bases and V by 1 base; bases with no gene match: 8. This CDR3 spans 16 amino acids. Germline V lookup: CDR1 LGHNA, CDR2 YSLEER. This chain's CDR3 is CASSQAGTGIEDTQYF. The DNA of the CDR3 is TGCGCCAGCAGCCAAGCCGGGACAGGGATAGAGGATACGCAGTATTTT.

The chain recombines TRBV18 with TRBJ2-5; no definite D call. This CDR3 spans 12 amino acids. Germline V gene data show CDR1 as KGHSH and CDR2 as LQKENI. V lost 7 bases and J lost 2, with 8 bases in between. In nucleotides, the CDR3 is TGTGCCAGCTACCCCGGTCAAGAGACCCAGTACTTC. As protein: CASYPGQETQYF.

The rearrangement uses TRBV12-3 or TRBV12-4 and TRBJ2-1; 8 bases map to TRBD1. The CDR3 is 15 amino acids. With V trimmed by 5 bases and J by 4 bases, 7 bases remained unmatched. The DNA of the CDR3 is TGTGCCAGCAGTGCCTACGGGACAGGTTACAATGAGCAGTTCTTC. Translation gives CASSAYGTGYNEQFF.

This clonotype has just a few counts. The chain combines TRBV30 with TRBJ2-3; D uncertain. The CDR3 extends over 12 amino acids. Germline-derived CDR1 and CDR2 are GTSNPN and SVGIG (reference sequence). V shed 0 bases and J shed 4 bases, with 5 bases lying between them. Here the CDR3 reads CAWSVWADTQYF. CDR3 bases: TGTGCCTGGAGTGTCTGGGCAGATACGCAGTATTTT.

This sequence joins TRBV28 and TRBJ1-6; D not certain. The CDR3 sequence is 13 residues long. The germline V gene has CDR1 MDHEN and CDR2 SYDVKM. V lost 3 bases, J lost 9 bases, and 9 bases lay in between. The CDR3, as DNA: TGTGCCAGCAGTTTGTTGGAGTTTTCACCCCTCCACTTT. This encodes CASSLLEFSPLHF. Full variable domain (missing parts from reference TRBV28 and TRBJ1-6): DVKVTQSSRYLVKRTGEKVFLECVQDMDHENMFWYRQDPGLGLRLIYFSYDVKMKEKGDIPEGYSVSREKKERFSLILESASTNQTSMYLCASSLLEFSPLHFGNGTRLTVT.

The chain has TRBV9 and TRBJ1-4; D remains ambiguous. This CDR3 has 15 amino acids. Trimming cost V 3 bases and J 0 bases, with 9 bases left between them. CDR1 is SGDLS and CDR2 is YYNGEE in the germline V gene. The CDR3 protein is CASSASSATNEKLFF. CDR3 coding DNA: TGTGCCAGCAGCGCGTCTTCTGCAACTAATGAAAAACTGTTTTTT.

V and J are TRBV7-6 and TRBJ2-2, with 8 nucleotides matching TRBD2. With 2 bases clipped from V and 1 base from J, the junction kept 3 bases outside the gene matches. The CDR3 is made up of 16 amino acids. Germline CDR1 reads SGHVS; CDR2 reads FNYEAQ. The CDR3 here is CASSLISGENTGELFF. DNA for the CDR3: TGTGCCAGCAGCTTAATTAGCGGGGAGAACACCGGGGAGCTGTTTTTT.

In this sample, this clonotype turned up once. The CDR3 is CASSPTNEQFF. In DNA, the CDR3 is TGTGCCAGCTCACCAACCAATGAGCAGTTCTTC. V usage is TRBV18 and J usage is TRBJ2-1; D gene ambiguous. Germline lookup yields CDR1 KGHSH and CDR2 LQKENI. The CDR3 totals 11 residues. Trimming took off 2 bases at V and 6 bases at J, with 2 bases between the two ends.

The rearrangement joins TRBV5-6 to TRBJ1-2; 9 nucleotides line up with TRBD1. Germline lookup yields CDR1 SGHDT and CDR2 YYEEEE. The J segment lost 14 bases and the V segment lost 3 bases, leaving 8 bases of the junction unmatched. CDR3 length: 12 residues. Here the CDR3 reads CASSSYGQGQTF. CDR3 sequence (DNA): TGTGCCAGCAGCTCATACGGACAGGGGCAAACCTTC.